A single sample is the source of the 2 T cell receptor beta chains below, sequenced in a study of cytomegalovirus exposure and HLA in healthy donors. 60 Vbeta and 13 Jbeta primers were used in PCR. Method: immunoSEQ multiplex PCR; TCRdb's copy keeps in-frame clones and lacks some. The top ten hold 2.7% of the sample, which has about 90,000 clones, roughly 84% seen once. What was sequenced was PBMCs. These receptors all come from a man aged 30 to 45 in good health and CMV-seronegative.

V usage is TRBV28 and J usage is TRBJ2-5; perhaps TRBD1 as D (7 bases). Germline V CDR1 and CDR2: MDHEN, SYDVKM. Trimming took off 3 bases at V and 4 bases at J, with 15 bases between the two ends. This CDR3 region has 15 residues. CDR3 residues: CASSFRIQGGETQYF. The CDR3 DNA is TGTGCCAGCAGTTTTAGGATCCAGGGGGGAGAGACCCAGTACTTC.

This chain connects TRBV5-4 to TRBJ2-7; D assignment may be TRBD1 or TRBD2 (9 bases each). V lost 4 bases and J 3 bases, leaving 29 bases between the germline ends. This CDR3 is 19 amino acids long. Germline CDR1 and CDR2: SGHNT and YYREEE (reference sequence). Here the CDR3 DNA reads TGTGCCAGCAGCGGGGGACAGGGTAGATCTAGCGGGGTGTACTACGAGCAGTACTTC. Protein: CASSGGQGRSSGVYYEQYF.